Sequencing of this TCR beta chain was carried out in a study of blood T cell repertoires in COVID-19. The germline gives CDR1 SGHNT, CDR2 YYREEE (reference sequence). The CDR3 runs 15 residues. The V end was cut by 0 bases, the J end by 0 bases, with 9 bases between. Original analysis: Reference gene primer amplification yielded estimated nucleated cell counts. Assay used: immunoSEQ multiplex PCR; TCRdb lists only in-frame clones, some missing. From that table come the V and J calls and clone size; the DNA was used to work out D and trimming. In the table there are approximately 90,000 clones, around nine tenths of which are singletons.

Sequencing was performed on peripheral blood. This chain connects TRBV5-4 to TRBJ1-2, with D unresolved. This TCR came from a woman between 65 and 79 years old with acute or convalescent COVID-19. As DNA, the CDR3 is TGTGCCAGCAGCTTGGGGCTCCAAGCTAACTATGGCTACACCTTC. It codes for CASSLGLQANYGYTF.